These T cell receptor beta chains were read from a single sample in a study of blood T cell repertoires in COVID-19. TCRdb's table, derived via immunoSEQ multiplex PCR, lists solely in-frame clones and lacks some. This table has 25,000 to 40,000 clones, roughly 88% appearing once. The sequenced material came from peripheral blood. These TCRs come from a man aged 70-80 years with active or convalescent COVID-19. Each CDR3 is given with its conserved first and last residue. D genes are given only for firm matches. Some rows have no size entry. The others give once, few or many, or a class for an expanded clone.

V gene,D gene,J gene,clone size,CDR3 protein,CDR3 DNA
TRBV20-1,TRBD1,TRBJ1-1,.,CSASILQGKAFF,TGCAGTGCTAGTATCCTACAGGGGAAAGCTTTCTTT
TRBV7-3,TRBD1,TRBJ2-1,.,CASSLRRMTGYLASSYNEQFF,TGTGCCAGCAGCTTAAGGAGAATGACAGGGTACCTGGCAAGCTCCTACAATGAGCAGTTCTTC
TRBV5-4,.,TRBJ2-7,once,CASSLKEDEQYF,TGTGCCAGCAGCTTAAAGGAGGACGAGCAGTACTTC
TRBV4-2,TRBD2,TRBJ2-1,.,CASSHNSGKDEQFF,TGTGCCAGCAGCCACAATAGCGGGAAGGATGAGCAGTTCTTC
TRBV5-1,TRBD1,TRBJ2-7,.,CASSRGQGIDEQYF,TGCGCCAGCAGCCGCGGACAGGGGATCGACGAGCAGTACTTC
TRBV5-1,TRBD2,TRBJ2-1,.,CASSSIAGVGNEQFF,TGCGCCAGCAGCTCGATAGCGGGAGTGGGCAATGAGCAGTTCTTC
TRBV7-2,TRBD1,TRBJ2-5,.,CASSLGRTGVQETQYF,TGTGCCAGCAGCTTAGGGCGGACAGGGGTTCAAGAGACCCAGTACTTC
TRBV28,.,TRBJ1-1,few,CASSLWSGPNTEAFF,TGTGCCAGCAGTCTATGGAGCGGCCCGAACACTGAAGCTTTCTTT
TRBV29-1,TRBD2,TRBJ2-1,.,CSVEMRSGRMYEQFF,TGCAGCGTTGAAATGAGGAGCGGGAGGATGTATGAGCAGTTCTTC
TRBV2,.,TRBJ1-5,few,CASNGEAASNQPQHF,TGTGCCAGCAATGGGGAGGCGGCTAGCAATCAGCCCCAGCATTTT
TRBV7-8,.,TRBJ1-1,.,CASSRDGVYTEAFF,TGTGCCAGCAGCCGAGACGGTGTCTACACTGAAGCTTTCTTT
TRBV5-6,TRBD1,TRBJ2-2,.,CASTKTGGLSTGELFF,TGTGCCAGCACTAAAACAGGGGGCTTATCCACCGGGGAGCTGTTTTTT
TRBV21-1,.,TRBJ2-1,.,CASSKPGQGPSDEQFF,TGTGCCAGCAGCAAACCGGGACAGGGACCATCAGATGAGCAGTTCTTC
TRBV6-5,.,TRBJ1-1,.,CASTEAVRGAFF,TGTGCCAGCACCGAGGCAGTCCGGGGAGCTTTCTTT
TRBV30,TRBD1,TRBJ1-2,once,CAWSASDRVTRYTF,TGTGCCTGGAGTGCGTCGGACAGGGTTACGCGCTACACCTTC
TRBV18,TRBD1,TRBJ1-1,.,CASSPRTGGGTEAFF,TGTGCCAGCTCACCACGGACAGGGGGAGGGACTGAAGCTTTCTTT
TRBV6-5,.,TRBJ2-5,.,CASSSRSRGETQYF,TGTGCCAGCAGTTCACGTAGCAGAGGAGAGACCCAGTACTTC
TRBV5-1,TRBD1,TRBJ1-5,.,CASSPGQGNNQPQHF,TGCGCCAGCAGCCCGGGACAGGGGAACAATCAGCCCCAGCATTTT
TRBV18,.,TRBJ1-1,.,CAGAYQPTEAFF,TGTGCCGGGGCTTATCAACCCACTGAAGCTTTCTTT
TRBV7-2,TRBD2,TRBJ2-2,.,CASSLGASGGENTGELFF,TGTGCCAGCAGCTTAGGAGCTAGCGGGGGGGAGAACACCGGGGAGCTGTTTTTT
TRBV6-5,TRBD1,TRBJ1-2,.,CASSWIPGQGADGYTF,TGTGCCAGCAGTTGGATTCCGGGACAGGGGGCTGATGGCTACACCTTC
TRBV5-1,.,TRBJ1-1,.,CASSLGGFLNTEAFF,TGCGCCAGCAGCTTGGGAGGCTTCTTGAACACTGAAGCTTTCTTT
TRBV10-2,.,TRBJ1-2,.,CASMRDSYGYTF,TGCGCCAGTATGAGGGATTCTTATGGCTACACCTTC
TRBV9,TRBD1,TRBJ2-7,.,CASSVGTGGFYEQYF,TGTGCCAGCAGCGTTGGGACAGGGGGTTTTTACGAGCAGTACTTC
TRBV5-4,TRBD2,TRBJ2-1,.,CASSLDGLAGNEQFF,TGTGCCAGCAGCTTGGACGGACTAGCGGGGAATGAGCAGTTCTTC
TRBV5-6,.,TRBJ1-2,.,CASSLAFSYGYTF,TGTGCCAGCAGCTTGGCGTTCTCGTATGGCTACACCTTC
TRBV10-3,.,TRBJ1-2,once,CAISEQTNYGYTF,TGTGCCATCAGTGAACAGACTAACTATGGCTACACCTTC
TRBV9,TRBD1,TRBJ1-4,.,CASSQERGGLATNEKLFF,TGTGCCAGCAGTCAGGAACGAGGGGGCTTAGCAACTAATGAAAAACTGTTTTTT
TRBV28,.,TRBJ2-7,once,CASRTNQGNYEQYF,TGTGCCAGCAGGACAAACCAGGGGAACTACGAGCAGTACTTC
TRBV6-6,TRBD1,TRBJ1-6,.,CASRPPTTGGQSPLHF,TGTGCCAGCAGGCCCCCCACGACAGGGGGCCAATCACCCCTCCACTTT
TRBV19,TRBD2,TRBJ2-1,.,CASSQLAGVFGEQFF,TGTGCCAGTAGTCAACTAGCGGGAGTCTTTGGGGAGCAGTTCTTC
TRBV5-6,.,TRBJ1-2,.,CASMRNYGYTF,TGTGCCAGCATGAGGAACTATGGCTACACCTTC
TRBV19,TRBD1,TRBJ1-5,.,CASRTGGRYQPQHF,TGTGCCAGTAGGACAGGGGGCAGGTATCAGCCCCAGCATTTT
TRBV28,.,TRBJ1-6,few,CASSADSIHNSPLHF,TGTGCCAGCAGTGCCGACAGTATTCATAATTCACCCCTCCACTTT
TRBV9,.,TRBJ1-5,.,CASSPAGNQPQHF,TGTGCCAGCAGCCCCGCGGGCAATCAGCCCCAGCATTTT
TRBV18,.,TRBJ2-1,.,CASSLYTGTAYNEQFF,TGTGCCAGCTCACTATATACCGGGACTGCATACAATGAGCAGTTCTTC
TRBV6-5,.,TRBJ1-1,.,CASTPKVSTEAFF,TGTGCCAGCACCCCCAAAGTGAGCACTGAAGCTTTCTTT
TRBV5-4,.,TRBJ2-6,.,CASSLGGPSGANVLTF,TGTGCCAGCAGCTTGGGAGGGCCCTCTGGGGCCAACGTCCTGACTTTC